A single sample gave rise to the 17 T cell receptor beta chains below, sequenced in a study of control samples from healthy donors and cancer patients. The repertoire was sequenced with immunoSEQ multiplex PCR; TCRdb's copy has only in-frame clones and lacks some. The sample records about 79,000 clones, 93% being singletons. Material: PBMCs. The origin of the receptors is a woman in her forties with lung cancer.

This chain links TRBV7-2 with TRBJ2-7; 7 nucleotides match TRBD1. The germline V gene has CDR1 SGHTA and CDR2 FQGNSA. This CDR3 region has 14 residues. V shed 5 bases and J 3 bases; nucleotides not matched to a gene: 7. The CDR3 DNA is TGTGCCAGCAGCCCGACCGGGACAGACTACGAGCAGTACTTC. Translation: CASSPTGTDYEQYF.

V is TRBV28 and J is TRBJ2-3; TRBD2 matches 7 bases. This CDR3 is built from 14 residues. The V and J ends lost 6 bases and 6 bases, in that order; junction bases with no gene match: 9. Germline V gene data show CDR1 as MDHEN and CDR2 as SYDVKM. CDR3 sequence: CASRKTSVSDTQYF. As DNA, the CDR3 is TGTGCCAGCAGAAAAACTAGCGTATCGGATACGCAGTATTTT.

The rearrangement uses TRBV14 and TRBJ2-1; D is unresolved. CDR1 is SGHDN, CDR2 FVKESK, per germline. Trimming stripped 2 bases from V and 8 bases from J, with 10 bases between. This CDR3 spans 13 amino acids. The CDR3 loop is CASSQSRFDEQFF. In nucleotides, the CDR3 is TGTGCCAGCAGCCAAAGCAGGTTCGATGAGCAGTTCTTC.

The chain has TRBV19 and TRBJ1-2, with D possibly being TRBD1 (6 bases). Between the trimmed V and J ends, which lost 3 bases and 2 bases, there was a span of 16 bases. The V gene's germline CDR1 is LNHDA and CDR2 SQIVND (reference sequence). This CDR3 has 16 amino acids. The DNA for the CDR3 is TGTGCCAGTAGTATCGGCCGGGACAAAAGGAACTATGGCTACACCTTC. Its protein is CASSIGRDKRNYGYTF.

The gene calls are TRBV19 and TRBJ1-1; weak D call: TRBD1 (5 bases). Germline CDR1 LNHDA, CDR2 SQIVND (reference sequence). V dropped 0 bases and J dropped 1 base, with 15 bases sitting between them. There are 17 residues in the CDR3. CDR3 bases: TGTGCCAGTAGTATAGATCGGTGGGGCGGAACGAACACTGAAGCTTTCTTT. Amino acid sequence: CASSIDRWGGTNTEAFF.

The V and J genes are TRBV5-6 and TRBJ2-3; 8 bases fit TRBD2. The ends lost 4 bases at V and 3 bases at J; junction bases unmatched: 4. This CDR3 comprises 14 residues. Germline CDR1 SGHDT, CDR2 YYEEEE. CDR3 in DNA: TGTGCCAGCAGCCAAGGACTAGCTACAGATACGCAGTATTTT. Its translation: CASSQGLATDTQYF.

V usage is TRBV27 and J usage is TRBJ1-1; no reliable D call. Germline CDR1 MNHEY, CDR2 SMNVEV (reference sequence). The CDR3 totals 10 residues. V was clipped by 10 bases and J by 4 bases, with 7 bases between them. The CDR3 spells CANKGTEAFF. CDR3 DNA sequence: TGTGCCAACAAGGGCACTGAAGCTTTCTTT.

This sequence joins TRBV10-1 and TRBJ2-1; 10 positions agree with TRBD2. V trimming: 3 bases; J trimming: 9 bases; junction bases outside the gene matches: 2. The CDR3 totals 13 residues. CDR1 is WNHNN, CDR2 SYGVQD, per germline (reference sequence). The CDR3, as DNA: TGCGCCAGCAGTGAAGCGGGGGGGCTTGAGCAGTTCTTC. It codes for CASSEAGGLEQFF.

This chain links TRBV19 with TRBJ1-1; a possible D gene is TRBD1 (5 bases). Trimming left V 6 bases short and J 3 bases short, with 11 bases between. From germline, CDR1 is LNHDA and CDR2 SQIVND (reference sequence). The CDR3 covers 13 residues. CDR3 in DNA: TGTGCCAGTAGACAGGTTGGGGACACTGAAGCTTTCTTT. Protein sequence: CASRQVGDTEAFF.

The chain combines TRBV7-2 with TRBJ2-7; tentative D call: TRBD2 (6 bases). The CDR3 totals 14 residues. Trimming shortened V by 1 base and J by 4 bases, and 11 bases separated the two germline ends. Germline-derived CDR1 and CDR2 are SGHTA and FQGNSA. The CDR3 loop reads CASSLGIGGYEQYF. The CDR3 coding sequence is TGTGCCAGCAGCTTAGGTATCGGGGGATACGAGCAGTACTTC.

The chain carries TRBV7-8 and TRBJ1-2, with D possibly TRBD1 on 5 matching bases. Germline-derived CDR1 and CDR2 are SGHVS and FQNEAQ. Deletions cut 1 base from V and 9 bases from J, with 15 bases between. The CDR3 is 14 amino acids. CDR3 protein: CASSLDVGGTRYTF. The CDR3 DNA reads TGTGCCAGCAGCTTAGATGTGGGGGGGACGCGCTACACCTTC.

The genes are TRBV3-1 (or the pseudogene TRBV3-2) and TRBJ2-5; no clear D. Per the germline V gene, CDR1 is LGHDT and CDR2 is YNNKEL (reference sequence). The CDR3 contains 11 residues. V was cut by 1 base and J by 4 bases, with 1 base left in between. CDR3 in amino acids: CASSQAETQYF. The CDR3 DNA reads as TGTGCCAGCAGCCAAGCAGAGACCCAGTACTTC.

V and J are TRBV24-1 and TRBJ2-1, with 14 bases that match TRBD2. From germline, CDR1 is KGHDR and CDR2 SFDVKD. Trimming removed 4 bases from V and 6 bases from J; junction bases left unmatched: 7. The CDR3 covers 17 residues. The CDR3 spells CATSEPRLAGGPNEQFF. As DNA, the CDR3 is TGTGCCACCAGTGAGCCCCGACTAGCGGGGGGGCCCAATGAGCAGTTCTTC.

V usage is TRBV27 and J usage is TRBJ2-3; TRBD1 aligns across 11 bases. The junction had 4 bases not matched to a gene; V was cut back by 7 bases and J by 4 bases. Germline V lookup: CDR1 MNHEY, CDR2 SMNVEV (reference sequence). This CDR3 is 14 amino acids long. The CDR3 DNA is TGTGCCAGCACCTGGACAGGGGGCGCAGATACGCAGTATTTT. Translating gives CASTWTGGADTQYF.

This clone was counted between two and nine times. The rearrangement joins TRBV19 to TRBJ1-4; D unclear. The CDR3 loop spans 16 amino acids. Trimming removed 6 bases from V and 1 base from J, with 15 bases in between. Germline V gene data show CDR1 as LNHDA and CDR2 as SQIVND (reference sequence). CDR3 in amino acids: CASRLITGQTNEKLFF. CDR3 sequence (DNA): TGTGCCAGTAGACTTATTACCGGGCAAACTAATGAAAAACTGTTTTTT.

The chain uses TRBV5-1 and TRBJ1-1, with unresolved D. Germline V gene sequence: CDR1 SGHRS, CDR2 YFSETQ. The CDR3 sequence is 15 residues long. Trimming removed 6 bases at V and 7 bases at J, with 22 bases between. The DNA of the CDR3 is TGCGCCAGCAATTGGGCCGGGAGTATTGGAGATGAAGCTTTCTTT. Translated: CASNWAGSIGDEAFF.

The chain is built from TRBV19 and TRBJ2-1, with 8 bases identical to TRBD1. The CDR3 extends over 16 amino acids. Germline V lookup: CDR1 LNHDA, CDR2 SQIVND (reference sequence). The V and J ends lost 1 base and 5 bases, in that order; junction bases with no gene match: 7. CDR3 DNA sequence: TGTGCCAGTAGTATAGTTCGGACAGGGTCTCACAATGAGCAGTTCTTC. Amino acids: CASSIVRTGSHNEQFF.